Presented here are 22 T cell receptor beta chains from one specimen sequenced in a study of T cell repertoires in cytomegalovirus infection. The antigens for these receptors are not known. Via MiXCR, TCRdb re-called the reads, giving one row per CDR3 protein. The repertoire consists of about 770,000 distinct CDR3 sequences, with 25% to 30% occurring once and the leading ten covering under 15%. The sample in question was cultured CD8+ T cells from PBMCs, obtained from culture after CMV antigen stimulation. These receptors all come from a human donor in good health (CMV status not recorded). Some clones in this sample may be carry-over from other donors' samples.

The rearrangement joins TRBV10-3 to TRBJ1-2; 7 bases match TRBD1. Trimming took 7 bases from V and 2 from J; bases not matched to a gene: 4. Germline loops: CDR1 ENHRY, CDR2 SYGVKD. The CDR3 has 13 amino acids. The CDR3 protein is CAIKGDRNYGYTF. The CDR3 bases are TGTGCCATCAAGGGGGACAGAAACTATGGCTACACCTTC.

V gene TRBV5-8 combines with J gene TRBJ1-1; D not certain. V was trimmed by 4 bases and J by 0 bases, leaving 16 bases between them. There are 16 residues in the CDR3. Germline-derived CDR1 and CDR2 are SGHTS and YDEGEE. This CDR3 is CASSPSVGKMNTEAFF. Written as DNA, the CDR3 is TGTGCCAGCAGCCCCTCGGTGGGGAAAATGAACACTGAAGCTTTCTTT.

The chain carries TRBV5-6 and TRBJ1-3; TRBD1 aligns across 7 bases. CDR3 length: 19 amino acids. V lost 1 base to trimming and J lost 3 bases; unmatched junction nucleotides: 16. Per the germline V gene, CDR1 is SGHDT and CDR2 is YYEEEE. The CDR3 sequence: CASSLYDRVSTRFGNTIYF. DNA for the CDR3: TGTGCCAGCAGCTTGTATGACAGGGTATCTACAAGGTTTGGAAACACCATATATTTT.

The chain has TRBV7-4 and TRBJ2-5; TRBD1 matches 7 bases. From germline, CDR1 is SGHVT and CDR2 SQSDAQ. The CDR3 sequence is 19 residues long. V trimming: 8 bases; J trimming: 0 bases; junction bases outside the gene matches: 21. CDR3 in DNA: TGTGCCAGCGCCCTAGGAGTTCCCCTAGAGCAGGGGGACCAAGAGACCCAGTACTTC. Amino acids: CASALGVPLEQGDQETQYF.

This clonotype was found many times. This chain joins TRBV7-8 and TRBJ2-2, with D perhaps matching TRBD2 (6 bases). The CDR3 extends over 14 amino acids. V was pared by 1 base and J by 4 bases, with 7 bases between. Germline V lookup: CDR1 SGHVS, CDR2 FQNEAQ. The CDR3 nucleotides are TGTGCCAGCAGCTTAGGGGGGGTCACCGGGGAGCTGTTTTTT. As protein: CASSLGGVTGELFF.

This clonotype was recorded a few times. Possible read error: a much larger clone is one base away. The CDR3 reads CASSLGLRADTQYF. The CDR3 DNA reads TGTGCCAGCAGCTTAGGCCTCCGGGCAGATACGCAGTATTTT. J is TRBJ2-3 and V is TRBV13; D ambiguous. This CDR3 has 14 residues. V was clipped by 0 bases and J by 4 bases, with 8 bases between them. Germline V gene data show CDR1 as PRHDT and CDR2 as FYEKMQ (reference sequence).

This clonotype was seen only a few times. In DNA, the CDR3 is TGTGCCAGCAGCTTAGGGGACGGGACCTACGAGCAGTACGTC. This translates into CASSLGDGTYEQYV. This sequence joins TRBV11-2 and TRBJ2-7; D is tentatively TRBD1 or TRBD2 (5 bases each). With 1 base removed from V and 2 bases from J, the gap between germline ends came to 9 bases. Germline CDR1 reads SGHAT; CDR2 reads FQNNGV. This CDR3 region has 14 residues.

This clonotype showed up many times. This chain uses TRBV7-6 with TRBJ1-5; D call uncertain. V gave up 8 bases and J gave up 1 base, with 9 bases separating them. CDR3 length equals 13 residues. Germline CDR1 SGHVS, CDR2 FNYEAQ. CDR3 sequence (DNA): TGTGCCAGCGCTTATGGGAGCAATCAGCCCCAGCATTTT. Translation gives CASAYGSNQPQHF.

CDR3 sequence: CASNPGTKNTEAFF. Here the CDR3 DNA reads TGTGCCAGTAATCCCGGGACAAAGAACACTGAAGCTTTCTTT. The gene calls are TRBV19 and TRBJ1-1; D is perhaps TRBD1 (6 bases). The length of the CDR3 is 14 residues. Trimming cost V 7 bases and J 1 base, with 13 bases left between them. CDR1 LNHDA and CDR2 SQIVND come from the germline V gene (reference sequence).

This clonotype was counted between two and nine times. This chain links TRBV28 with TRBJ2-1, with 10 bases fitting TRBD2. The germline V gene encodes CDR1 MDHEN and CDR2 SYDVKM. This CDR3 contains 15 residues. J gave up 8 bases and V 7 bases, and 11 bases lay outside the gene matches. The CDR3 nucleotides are TGTGCCAGCATCGTTGGGCTAGCGGGGGTGGATGAGCAGTTCTTC. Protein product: CASIVGLAGVDEQFF.

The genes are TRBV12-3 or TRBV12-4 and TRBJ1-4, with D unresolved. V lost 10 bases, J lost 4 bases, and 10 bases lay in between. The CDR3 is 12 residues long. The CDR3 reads CATRKDNEKLFF. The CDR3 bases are TGTGCCACCCGAAAGGATAATGAAAAACTGTTTTTT.

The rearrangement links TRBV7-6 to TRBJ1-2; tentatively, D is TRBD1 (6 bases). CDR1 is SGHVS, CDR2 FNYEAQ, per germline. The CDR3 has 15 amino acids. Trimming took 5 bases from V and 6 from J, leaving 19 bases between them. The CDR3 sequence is CASSNLTGRVNGYTF. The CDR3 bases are TGTGCCAGCAGCAACCTTACAGGGCGTGTAAATGGCTACACCTTC.

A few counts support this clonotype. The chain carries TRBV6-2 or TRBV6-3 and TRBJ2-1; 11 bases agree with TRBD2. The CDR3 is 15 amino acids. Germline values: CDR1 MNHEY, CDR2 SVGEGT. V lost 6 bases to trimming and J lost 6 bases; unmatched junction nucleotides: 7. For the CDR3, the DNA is TGTGCCAGCAGCCCACTAGCGGGGGTTCGCAATGAGCAGTTCTTC. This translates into CASSPLAGVRNEQFF.

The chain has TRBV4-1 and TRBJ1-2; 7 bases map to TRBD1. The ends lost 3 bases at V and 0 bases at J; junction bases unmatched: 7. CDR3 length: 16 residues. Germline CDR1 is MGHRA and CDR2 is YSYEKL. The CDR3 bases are TGCGCCAGCAGCCAGCCCGGGACAGCTTCTAACTATGGCTACACCTTC. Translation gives CASSQPGTASNYGYTF.

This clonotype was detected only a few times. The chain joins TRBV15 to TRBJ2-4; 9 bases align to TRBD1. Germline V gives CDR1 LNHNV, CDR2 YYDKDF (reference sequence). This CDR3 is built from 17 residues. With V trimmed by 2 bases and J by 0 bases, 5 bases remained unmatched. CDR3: CATSRSDRGSAKNIQYF. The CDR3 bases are TGTGCCACCAGCAGATCTGACAGGGGGTCAGCCAAAAACATTCAGTACTTC.

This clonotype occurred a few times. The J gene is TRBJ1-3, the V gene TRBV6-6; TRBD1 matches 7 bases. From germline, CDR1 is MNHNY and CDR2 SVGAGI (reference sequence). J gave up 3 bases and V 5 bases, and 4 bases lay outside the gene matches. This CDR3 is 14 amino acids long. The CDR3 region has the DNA TGTGCCAGCAGTACTAGGGGGCTTGGAAACACCATATATTTT. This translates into CASSTRGLGNTIYF.

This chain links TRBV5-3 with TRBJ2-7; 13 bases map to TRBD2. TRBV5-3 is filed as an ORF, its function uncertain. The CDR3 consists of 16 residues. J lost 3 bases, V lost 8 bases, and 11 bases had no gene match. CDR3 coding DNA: TGTGCCAGCAGCACGACTAGCGGGGGGACTCTCTACGAGCAGTACTTC. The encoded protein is CASSTTSGGTLYEQYF.

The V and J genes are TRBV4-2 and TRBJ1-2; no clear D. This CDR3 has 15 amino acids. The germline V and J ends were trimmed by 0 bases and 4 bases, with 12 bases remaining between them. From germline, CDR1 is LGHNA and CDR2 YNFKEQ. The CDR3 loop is CASSQEEWVGYGYTF. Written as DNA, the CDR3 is TGTGCCAGCAGCCAAGAAGAGTGGGTGGGCTATGGCTACACCTTC.

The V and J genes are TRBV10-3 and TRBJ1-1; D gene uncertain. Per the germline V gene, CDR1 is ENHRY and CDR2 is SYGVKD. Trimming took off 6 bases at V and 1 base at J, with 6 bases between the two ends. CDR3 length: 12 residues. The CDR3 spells CAIREGNTEAFF. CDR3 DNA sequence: TGTGCCATCAGAGAGGGGAACACTGAAGCTTTCTTT.

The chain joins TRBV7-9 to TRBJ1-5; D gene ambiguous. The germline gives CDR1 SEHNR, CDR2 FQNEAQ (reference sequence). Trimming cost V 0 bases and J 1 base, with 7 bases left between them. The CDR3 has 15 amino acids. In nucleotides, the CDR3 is TGTGCCAGCAGCTTAGCAGGACCCAGCAATCAGCCCCAGCATTTT. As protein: CASSLAGPSNQPQHF. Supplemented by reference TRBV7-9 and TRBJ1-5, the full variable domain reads DTGVSQNPRHKITKRGQNVTFRCDPISEHNRLYWYRQTLGQGPEFLTYFQNEAQLEKSRLLSDRFSAERPKGSFSTLEIQRTEQGDSAMYLCASSLAGPSNQPQHFGDGTRLSIL.

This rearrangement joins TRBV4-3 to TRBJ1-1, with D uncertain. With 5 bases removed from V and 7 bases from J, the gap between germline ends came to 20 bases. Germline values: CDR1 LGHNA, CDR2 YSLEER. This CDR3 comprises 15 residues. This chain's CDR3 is CASSDFEEGIREAFF. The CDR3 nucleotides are TGCGCCAGCAGCGACTTTGAGGAGGGAATACGTGAAGCTTTCTTT.

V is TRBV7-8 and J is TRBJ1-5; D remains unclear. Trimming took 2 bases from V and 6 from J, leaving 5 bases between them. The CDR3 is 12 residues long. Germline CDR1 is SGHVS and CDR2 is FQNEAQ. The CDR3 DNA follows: TGTGCCAGCAGCTTAAAAGGTCAGCCCCAGCATTTT. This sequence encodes CASSLKGQPQHF.